The rows below give T cell receptor beta chains drawn from one sample of a study of cytomegalovirus exposure and HLA in healthy donors. Repertoires were generated with immunoSEQ multiplex PCR, while TCRdb's copy carries only in-frame clones and drops some. The sample lists tens of thousands of clones; around 80% were seen once. The sequenced material came from PBMCs. These receptors were collected from a middle-aged man in good health and CMV-seronegative. Both conserved end residues are part of each CDR3. Fields, in order: clone size, J gene, V gene, D gene, CDR3 DNA, CDR3 protein. A D gene is named only where the DNA matches it firmly. Clone size is shown for a subset of rows, as once, few, many or a class of expanded clone.

>-|TRBJ2-1|TRBV7-2|-
TGTGCCAGCAGCTTTTCCGGATCGATCGAGGAGTTCTTC
CASSFSGSIEEFF
>-|TRBJ1-5|TRBV30|-
TGTGCCTGGAGTGTCCAGGGTGGCATGCAGCCCCAGCATTTT
CAWSVQGGMQPQHF
>few|TRBJ2-3|TRBV27|-
TGTGCCAGCAGTTTATTCAGGGGAGCGGATACGCAGTATTTT
CASSLFRGADTQYF
>-|TRBJ1-1|TRBV14|TRBD1
TGTGCCAGCAGCCAGGACAGGGTGCCGAACACTGAAGCTTTCTTT
CASSQDRVPNTEAFF
>-|TRBJ2-7|TRBV7-3|-
TGTGCCAGCAGCTTAACAACGGGATCAAACTACGAGCAGTACTTC
CASSLTTGSNYEQYF
>-|TRBJ2-3|TRBV4-1|TRBD2
TGCGCCAGCAGCACTCCTCCGGGACTAGCGGGGGGGAAACTTCCTTTAGATACGCAGTATTTT
CASSTPPGLAGGKLPLDTQYF
>-|TRBJ1-1|TRBV18|TRBD1
TGTGCCAGCTCACCGGGACAGATGAACACTGAAGCTTTCTTT
CASSPGQMNTEAFF
>-|TRBJ2-5|TRBV9|TRBD2
TGTGCCAGCAGCGTAGAGGGGACTAGCGGGTATCAAGAGACCCAGTACTTC
CASSVEGTSGYQETQYF
>-|TRBJ2-7|TRBV30|TRBD1
TGTGCCTGGAGAGCCACAGGGGGCAGGTACGAGCAGTACTTC
CAWRATGGRYEQYF
>few|TRBJ1-4|TRBV27|TRBD1
TGTGCCAGCAGTCCTTACAGGGGGTTAGGGGAAAAACTGTTTTTT
CASSPYRGLGEKLFF
>-|TRBJ1-5|TRBV15|-
TGTGCCACCAGCTCTTTCAGGGGTAATCAGCCCCAGCATTTT
CATSSFRGNQPQHF
>-|TRBJ2-1|TRBV7-2|TRBD2
TGTGCCAGCAGCCGGCTAGCGGGAGGAGGTGAGCAGTTCTTC
CASSRLAGGGEQFF
>-|TRBJ2-3|TRBV10-2|TRBD2
TGCGCCAGCAGTGAGTCGACCGGGGGGACGCAGTATTTT
CASSESTGGTQYF
>-|TRBJ1-2|TRBV29-1|TRBD1
TGCAGCGTTCCGTGGTCACAGGGGAACTATGGCTACACCTTC
CSVPWSQGNYGYTF
>few|TRBJ1-5|TRBV4-1|-
TGCGCCAGCAGCCAGACAATCTTGCGGGGTAGCAATCAGCCCCAGCATTTT
CASSQTILRGSNQPQHF
>-|TRBJ1-1|TRBV6-6|TRBD1
TGTGCCAGCAGTAGGGGGCTGAACACTGAAGCTTTCTTT
CASSRGLNTEAFF
>-|TRBJ2-2|TRBV5-1|-
TGCGCCAGCAGCACGCAGGGGGGCACCGGGGAGCTGTTTTTT
CASSTQGGTGELFF
>-|TRBJ2-7|TRBV7-9|TRBD2
TGTTCCAGCAGCTTAGCGGGGGACAGACTAGCGATTCACGAGCAGTACTTC
CSSSLAGDRLAIHEQYF
>-|TRBJ1-2|TRBV11-2|-
TGTGCCAGCAGCTCCCAACAGGTGGGGGGGTATGGCTACACCTTC
CASSSQQVGGYGYTF
>few|TRBJ2-6|TRBV5-1|-
TGCGCCAGCAGCCCACCAACGGCTGGGGCCAACGTCCTGACTTTC
CASSPPTAGANVLTF
>-|TRBJ2-3|TRBV5-1|TRBD1
TGCGCCAGCAGCCCCGGGACAGGGGCCAGTAGAGATACGCAGTATTTT
CASSPGTGASRDTQYF
>-|TRBJ2-1|TRBV19|-
TGTGCCAGTAGTATCGAGGGGACTCGAATCAATGAGCAGTTCTTC
CASSIEGTRINEQFF
>-|TRBJ1-5|TRBV6-1|TRBD1
TGTGCCAGCAGTGATACACAAGGGACAGTAGACAATCAGCCCCAGCATTTT
CASSDTQGTVDNQPQHF
>-|TRBJ1-5|TRBV19|TRBD1
TGTGCCAGTAGTACCCCGGTGGACAGGGCTTATCAGCCCCAGCATTTT
CASSTPVDRAYQPQHF
>-|TRBJ1-2|TRBV5-1|-
TGCGCCAGCAGCTTGTCGGGGGAGGGGAGAAACTATGGCTACACCTTC
CASSLSGEGRNYGYTF
>-|TRBJ2-1|TRBV4-1|TRBD1
TGCGCCAGCAGCCAAAGGGACAGGGGTCACAATGAGCAGTTCTTC
CASSQRDRGHNEQFF
>few|TRBJ2-6|TRBV5-5|-
TGTGCCAGCAGTAGGGGATCCGGGGCCAACGTCCTGACTTTC
CASSRGSGANVLTF
>few|TRBJ1-1|TRBV10-3|TRBD1
TGTGCCTCAAAGACAGGGGAGAACACTGAAGCTTTCTTT
CASKTGENTEAFF
>-|TRBJ2-3|TRBV5-1|TRBD1
TGCGCCAGCAGCTTGGGCCGACAGGGGAGTGATACGCAGTATTTT
CASSLGRQGSDTQYF
>-|TRBJ1-2|TRBV11-2|TRBD1
TGTGCCAGCAGCAACAGGGGTTTGGTTGGCTACACCTTC
CASSNRGLVGYTF
>-|TRBJ2-3|TRBV11-3|TRBD1
TGTGCCAGCGGGACAGGGAAGGGTACAGATACGCAGTATTTT
CASGTGKGTDTQYF